Below, 9 T cell receptor beta chains from the same sample are listed, as sequenced in a study of blood T cell repertoires in COVID-19. Clones were read by immunoSEQ multiplex PCR, and TCRdb kept only the in-frame ones, dropping some. The sample carries around 62,000 clones, 85% to 90% recorded once. Material: peripheral blood. These receptors were taken from a human donor in a cohort sampled during active COVID-19.

This chain uses TRBV19 with TRBJ1-5; 9 bases are shared with TRBD1. V dropped 9 bases and J dropped 9; count of bases not matched to a gene: 12. The CDR3 length is 14 residues. The germline V gene has CDR1 LNHDA and CDR2 SQIVND (reference sequence). The CDR3 DNA reads TGTGCCAGCTTACCGACAGGGGGGGTTTTGCCCCAGCATTTT. Encoded protein: CASLPTGGVLPQHF.

The chain recombines TRBV4-1 with TRBJ2-3, with TRBD1 matching 9 bases. With V trimmed by 3 bases and J by 5 bases, 9 bases remained unmatched. The length of the CDR3 is 16 residues. Germline assignment: CDR1 MGHRA and CDR2 YSYEKL. The CDR3 spells CASSHPQGASGDTQYF. DNA of the CDR3: TGCGCCAGCAGCCACCCACAGGGGGCTAGTGGAGATACGCAGTATTTT.

The DNA for the CDR3 is TGTGCCAGCAGCTTAGAGTATGGTAGCGGTGTTAACCCAGCCTACAATGAGCAGTTCTTC. Translating gives CASSLEYGSGVNPAYNEQFF. This chain uses TRBV11-3 with TRBJ2-1; D is possibly TRBD2 (6 bases). V was clipped by 0 bases and J by 2 bases, with 23 bases between them. From germline, CDR1 is SGHNT and CDR2 YENEEA. The CDR3 is 20 residues long.

V usage is TRBV5-4 and J usage is TRBJ2-1; TRBD1 might be the D (5 bases). Germline CDR1 reads SGHNT; CDR2 reads YYREEE (reference sequence). V was pared by 5 bases and J by 4 bases, with 16 bases between. The CDR3 runs to 15 residues. CDR3: CASSFRTLTYNEQFF. For the CDR3, the DNA is TGTGCCAGCAGTTTTAGGACACTTACATACAATGAGCAGTTCTTC.

The J gene is TRBJ2-1, the V gene TRBV12-3 or TRBV12-4; D may be TRBD1 (5 bases). The length of the CDR3 is 13 residues. V dropped 8 bases and J dropped 0 bases, with 8 bases sitting between them. The CDR3 loop reads CASGAVSYNEQFF. In DNA, the CDR3 is TGTGCCAGCGGGGCGGTCTCCTACAATGAGCAGTTCTTC.

V gene TRBV19 combines with J gene TRBJ2-7, with D perhaps matching TRBD2 (5 bases). The CDR3 extends over 14 amino acids. V lost 6 bases to trimming and J lost 3 bases, with 15 bases between them. Germline V CDR1 and CDR2: LNHDA, SQIVND (reference sequence). CDR3 sequence: CASSRLAPYYEQYF. For the CDR3, the DNA is TGTGCCAGTAGCCGCCTAGCTCCTTACTACGAGCAGTACTTC.

This chain uses TRBV15 with TRBJ2-1; 10 nucleotides match TRBD1. The CDR3 sequence is 16 residues long. Trimming cost V 0 bases and J 9 bases; bases outside gene matches: 8. The germline V gene has CDR1 LNHNV and CDR2 YYDKDF (reference sequence). In DNA form, the CDR3 reads TGTGCCACCAGCAGAGATGGAGGACAGGGGGATTTTGAGCAGTTCTTC. As protein: CATSRDGGQGDFEQFF.

The V and J genes are TRBV11-2 and TRBJ2-7; 9 bases agree with TRBD1. V dropped 6 bases and J dropped 3; count of bases not matched to a gene: 9. This CDR3 spans 15 amino acids. Germline V gene lookup returns CDR1 SGHAT and CDR2 FQNNGV. Here the CDR3 reads CASRVPGTGNYEQYF. The CDR3 bases are TGTGCCAGCAGAGTACCAGGGACAGGGAACTACGAGCAGTACTTC. Together with reference TRBV11-2 and TRBJ2-7, the CDR3 gives the full variable domain: EAGVAQSPRYKIIEKRQSVAFWCNPISGHATLYWYQQILGQGPKLLIQFQNNGVVDDSQLPKDRFSAERLKGVDSTLKIQPAKLEDSAVYLCASRVPGTGNYEQYFGPGTRLTVT.

This clone turned up a few times. V gene TRBV11-2 combines with J gene TRBJ2-7, with TRBD1 as a possible D gene (5 bases). Germline V gene lookup returns CDR1 SGHAT and CDR2 FQNNGV. V was shortened by 2 bases and J by 6 bases, with 11 bases between the two germline ends. The CDR3 spans 13 residues. The CDR3 bases are TGTGCCAGCAGCTTAACCAGGGCAGGCGAGCAGTACTTC. Its protein product is CASSLTRAGEQYF.